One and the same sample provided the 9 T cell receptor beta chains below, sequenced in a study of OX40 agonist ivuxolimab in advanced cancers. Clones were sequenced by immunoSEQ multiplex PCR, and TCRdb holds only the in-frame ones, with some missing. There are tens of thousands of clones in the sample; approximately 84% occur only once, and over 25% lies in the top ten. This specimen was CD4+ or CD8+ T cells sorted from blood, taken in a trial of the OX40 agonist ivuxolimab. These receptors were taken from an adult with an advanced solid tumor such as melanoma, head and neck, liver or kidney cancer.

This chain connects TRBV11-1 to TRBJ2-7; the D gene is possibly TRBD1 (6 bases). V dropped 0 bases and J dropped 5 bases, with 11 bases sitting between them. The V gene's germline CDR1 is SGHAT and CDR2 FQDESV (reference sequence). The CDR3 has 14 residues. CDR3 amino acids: CASSLAVRGDEQYF. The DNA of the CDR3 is TGTGCCAGCAGCTTAGCAGTCAGGGGAGACGAGCAGTACTTC.

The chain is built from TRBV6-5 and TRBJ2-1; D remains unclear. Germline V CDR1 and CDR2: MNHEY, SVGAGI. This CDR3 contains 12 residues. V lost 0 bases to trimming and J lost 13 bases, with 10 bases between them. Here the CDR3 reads CASSYSGLEQFF. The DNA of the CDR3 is TGTGCCAGCAGTTACTCGGGCCTCGAACAGTTCTTC.

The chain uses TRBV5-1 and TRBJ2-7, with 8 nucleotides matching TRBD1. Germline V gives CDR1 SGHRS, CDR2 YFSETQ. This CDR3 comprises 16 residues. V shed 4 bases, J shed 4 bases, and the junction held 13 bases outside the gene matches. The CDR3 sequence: CASSPWGGTGTYEQYF. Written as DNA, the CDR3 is TGCGCCAGCAGCCCTTGGGGCGGGACAGGTACTTACGAGCAGTACTTC.

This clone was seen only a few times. The CDR3 reads CASSQDEASGGAFGELFF. The CDR3 DNA follows: TGTGCCAGCAGCCAAGATGAGGCCAGCGGGGGGGCGTTCGGGGAGCTGTTTTTT. The chain joins TRBV4-2 to TRBJ2-2, with 10 bases aligning to TRBD2. Germline CDR1 reads LGHNA; CDR2 reads YNFKEQ. The length of the CDR3 is 18 residues. V lost 0 bases, J lost 7 bases, and 11 bases stayed unmatched.

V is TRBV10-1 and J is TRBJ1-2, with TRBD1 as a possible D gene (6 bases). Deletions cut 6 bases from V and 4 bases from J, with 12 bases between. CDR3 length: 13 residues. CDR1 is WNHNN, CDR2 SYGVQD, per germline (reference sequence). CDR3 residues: CASSPGTSYGYTF. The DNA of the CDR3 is TGCGCCAGCAGCCCCGGGACATCCTATGGCTACACCTTC.

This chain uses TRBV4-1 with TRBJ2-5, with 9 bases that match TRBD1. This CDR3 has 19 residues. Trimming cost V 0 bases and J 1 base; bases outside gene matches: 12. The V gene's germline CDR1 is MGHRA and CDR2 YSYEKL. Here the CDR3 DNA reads TGCGCCAGCAGCCAAGATCTACCCCCCACAGGGGGCTTCCAAGAGACCCAGTACTTC. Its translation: CASSQDLPPTGGFQETQYF.

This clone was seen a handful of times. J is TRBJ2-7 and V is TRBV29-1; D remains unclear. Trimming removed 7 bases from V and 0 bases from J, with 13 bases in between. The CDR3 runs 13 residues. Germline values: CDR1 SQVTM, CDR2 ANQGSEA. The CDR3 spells CSARPEYSYEQYF. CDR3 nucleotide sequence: TGCAGCGCCCGACCGGAATACTCCTACGAGCAGTACTTC.

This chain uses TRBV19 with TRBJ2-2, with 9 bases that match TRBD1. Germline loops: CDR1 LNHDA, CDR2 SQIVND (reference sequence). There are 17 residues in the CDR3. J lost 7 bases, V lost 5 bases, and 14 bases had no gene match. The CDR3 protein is CASSPPGTGIWIGELFF. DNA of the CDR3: TGTGCCAGTAGTCCTCCCGGGACAGGGATCTGGATCGGGGAGCTGTTTTTT. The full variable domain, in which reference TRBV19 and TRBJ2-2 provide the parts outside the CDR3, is DGGITQSPKYLFRKEGQNVTLSCEQNLNHDAMYWYRQDPGQGLRLIYYSQIVNDFQKGDIAEGYSVSREKKESFPLTVTSAQKNPTAFYLCASSPPGTGIWIGELFFGEGSRLTVL.

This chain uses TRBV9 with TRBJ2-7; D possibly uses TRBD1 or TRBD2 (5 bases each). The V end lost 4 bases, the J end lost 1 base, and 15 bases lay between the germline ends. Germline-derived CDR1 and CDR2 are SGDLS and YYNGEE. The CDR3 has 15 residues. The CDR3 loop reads CASSPSGTESYEQYF. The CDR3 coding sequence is TGTGCCAGCAGCCCTTCCGGGACGGAGTCCTACGAGCAGTACTTC. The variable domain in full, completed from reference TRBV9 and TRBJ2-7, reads DSGVTQTPKHLITATGQRVTLRCSPRSGDLSVYWYQQSLDQGLQFLIQYYNGEERAKGNILERFSAQQFPDLHSELNLSSLELGDSALYFCASSPSGTESYEQYFGPGTRLTVT.